Listed below are T cell receptor beta chains from one sample, sequenced in a study of T cell changes during pregnancy in multiple sclerosis. Assay: immunoSEQ multiplex PCR; the TCRdb copy retains only in-frame clones and omits some. The table includes around 97,000 clones, less than 95% detected once. The sample here was peripheral blood, taken in the second trimester of pregnancy. The receptors derive from a female donor in good health, enrolled as a control in a pregnancy study. The CDR3 runs from the conserved cysteine through the conserved F or W. The order of the fields is V gene, J gene, CDR3 protein.

v_gene: TRBV7-2
j_gene: TRBJ2-5
CDR3aa: CASSWHSGEETQYF

v_gene: TRBV4-3
j_gene: TRBJ2-7
CDR3aa: CASSQDIGTSSEQYF

v_gene: TRBV4-1
j_gene: TRBJ1-1
CDR3aa: CASSQVNRGFPIEAFF

v_gene: TRBV5-1
j_gene: TRBJ1-3
CDR3aa: CASSAEQGLRNTIYF

v_gene: TRBV5-6
j_gene: TRBJ2-5
CDR3aa: CASTDRRLAGLQETQYF

v_gene: TRBV19
j_gene: TRBJ2-7
CDR3aa: CASRPVDRDLVEQYF

v_gene: TRBV30
j_gene: TRBJ2-1
CDR3aa: CAWSTGTGFREQFF

v_gene: TRBV11-2
j_gene: TRBJ1-5
CDR3aa: CASSSGLNQPQHF

v_gene: TRBV6-5
j_gene: TRBJ1-2
CDR3aa: CASSRGNYGYTF

v_gene: TRBV6-5
j_gene: TRBJ2-5
CDR3aa: CASSYSPLAETQYF

v_gene: TRBV9
j_gene: TRBJ2-1
CDR3aa: CASSERLADYNEQFF

v_gene: TRBV4-2
j_gene: TRBJ2-3
CDR3aa: CASSQDPGGLTDTQYF

v_gene: TRBV4-2
j_gene: TRBJ1-4
CDR3aa: CASSQGHGTGDGKLFF

v_gene: TRBV27
j_gene: TRBJ1-6
CDR3aa: CASSLILGQAGSPLHF

v_gene: TRBV28
j_gene: TRBJ2-1
CDR3aa: CASRGQGAYNEQFF

v_gene: TRBV5-6
j_gene: TRBJ2-4
CDR3aa: CASSWRDRVKNIQYF

v_gene: TRBV6-1
j_gene: TRBJ2-7
CDR3aa: CASSPLGGPEQYF

v_gene: TRBV6-5
j_gene: TRBJ1-5
CDR3aa: CASNTGGGNQPQHF

v_gene: TRBV15
j_gene: TRBJ2-2
CDR3aa: CATSPLRGGNTGELFF

v_gene: TRBV15
j_gene: TRBJ1-2
CDR3aa: CATSRDWGPQGVEYGYTF

v_gene: TRBV19
j_gene: TRBJ1-1
CDR3aa: CASSIEVVNTEAFF

v_gene: TRBV10-1
j_gene: TRBJ2-5
CDR3aa: CASSRGTSGSGQETQYF

v_gene: TRBV9
j_gene: TRBJ1-2
CDR3aa: CASSVQTTGSYGYTF

v_gene: TRBV5-1
j_gene: TRBJ2-2
CDR3aa: CASSSVGTGPFTGELFF

v_gene: TRBV7-9
j_gene: TRBJ2-7
CDR3aa: CASSYTAGEQYF

v_gene: TRBV28
j_gene: TRBJ2-7
CDR3aa: CASNMGTSGSYEQYF

v_gene: TRBV29-1
j_gene: TRBJ1-1
CDR3aa: CSVKSRGMHTEAFF

v_gene: TRBV19
j_gene: TRBJ1-5
CDR3aa: CASSFPPADQAQPQHF

v_gene: TRBV14
j_gene: TRBJ2-6
CDR3aa: CASSQGAGSGANVLTF

v_gene: TRBV15
j_gene: TRBJ2-5
CDR3aa: CATSRGIAGASFAQETQYF

v_gene: TRBV19
j_gene: TRBJ2-7
CDR3aa: CASGDRVGSYEQYF

v_gene: TRBV6-5
j_gene: TRBJ2-7
CDR3aa: CASSYTGSSYEQYF

v_gene: TRBV6-1
j_gene: TRBJ2-7
CDR3aa: CASSDDRGRYEQYF

v_gene: TRBV19
j_gene: TRBJ2-7
CDR3aa: CASSSTPGRGYEQYF

v_gene: TRBV29-1
j_gene: TRBJ1-3
CDR3aa: CSIMGWGREGNTIYF

v_gene: TRBV5-1
j_gene: TRBJ2-6
CDR3aa: CASSSGQAYSGANVLTF

v_gene: TRBV18
j_gene: TRBJ1-1
CDR3aa: CASSPATGEEAFF

v_gene: TRBV4-3
j_gene: TRBJ1-2
CDR3aa: CASSRDREYNYGYTF

v_gene: TRBV19
j_gene: TRBJ1-5
CDR3aa: CASSIDSRRAQPQHF

v_gene: TRBV4-1
j_gene: TRBJ2-1
CDR3aa: CASSQGDRVYYNEQFF

v_gene: TRBV18
j_gene: TRBJ2-6
CDR3aa: CASSPSGSGANVLTF

v_gene: TRBV5-1
j_gene: TRBJ2-2
CDR3aa: CASRNPGGTTGELFF

v_gene: TRBV4-1
j_gene: TRBJ1-2
CDR3aa: CASSQDHGWGLGYTF

v_gene: TRBV6-5
j_gene: TRBJ2-1
CDR3aa: CASSWGEGWHEQFF

v_gene: TRBV21-1
j_gene: TRBJ1-2
CDR3aa: CASSKGGNPNYGYTF

v_gene: TRBV4-1
j_gene: TRBJ2-5
CDR3aa: CASSRIAGETQYF

v_gene: TRBV7-8
j_gene: TRBJ2-7
CDR3aa: CASSLVGTDTYEQYF